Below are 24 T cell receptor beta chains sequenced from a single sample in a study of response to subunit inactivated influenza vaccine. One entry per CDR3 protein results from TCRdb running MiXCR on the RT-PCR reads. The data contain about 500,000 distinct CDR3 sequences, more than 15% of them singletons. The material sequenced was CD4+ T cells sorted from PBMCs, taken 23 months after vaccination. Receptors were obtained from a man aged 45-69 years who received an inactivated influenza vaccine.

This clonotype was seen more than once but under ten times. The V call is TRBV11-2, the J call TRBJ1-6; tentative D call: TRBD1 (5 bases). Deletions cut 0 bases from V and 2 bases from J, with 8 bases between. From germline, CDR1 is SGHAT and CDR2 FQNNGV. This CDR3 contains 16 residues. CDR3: CASSLEMGPYNSPLHF. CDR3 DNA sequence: TGTGCCAGCAGCTTAGAGATGGGGCCCTATAATTCACCCCTCCACTTT.

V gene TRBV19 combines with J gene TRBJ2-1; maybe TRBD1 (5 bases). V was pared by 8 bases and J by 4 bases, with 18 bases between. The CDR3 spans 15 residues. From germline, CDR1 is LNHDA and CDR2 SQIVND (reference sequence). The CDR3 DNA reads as TGTGCCAGTCACCGTACTCCAGGGTTTTACAATGAGCAGTTCTTC. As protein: CASHRTPGFYNEQFF.

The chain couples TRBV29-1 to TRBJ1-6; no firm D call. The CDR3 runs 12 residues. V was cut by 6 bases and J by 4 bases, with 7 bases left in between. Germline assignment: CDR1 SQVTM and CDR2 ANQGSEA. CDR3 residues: CSVQDYNSPLHF. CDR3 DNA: TGCAGCGTCCAAGATTATAATTCACCCCTCCACTTT.

CDR3 DNA sequence: TGTGCCAGCAGTGAACAACAGGGAGATACGCAGTATTTT. This encodes CASSEQQGDTQYF. The V call is TRBV6-1, the J call TRBJ2-3; TRBD1 is a possible D gene (6 bases). Trimming cost V 2 bases and J 5 bases, with 8 bases left between them. Germline CDR1 reads MNHNS; CDR2 reads SASEGT. CDR3 length: 13 residues.

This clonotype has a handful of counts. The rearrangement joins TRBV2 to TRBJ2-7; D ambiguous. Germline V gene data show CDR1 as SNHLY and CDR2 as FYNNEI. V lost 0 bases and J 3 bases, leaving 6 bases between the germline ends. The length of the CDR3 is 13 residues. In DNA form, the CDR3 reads TGTGCCAGCAGTGAAGCTACTATCTACGAGCAGTACTTC. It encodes CASSEATIYEQYF.

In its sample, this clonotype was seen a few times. DNA of the CDR3: TGCGCCAGCAGCCAAGTAATACCATCTTTCCGACTTAGTGCGGAGACCCAGTACTTC. It codes for CASSQVIPSFRLSAETQYF. V gene TRBV4-1 combines with J gene TRBJ2-5; D is unresolved. The CDR3 loop spans 19 amino acids. Per the germline V gene, CDR1 is MGHRA and CDR2 is YSYEKL. The V gene lost 1 base and the J gene lost 5 bases, with 26 bases spanning the gap.

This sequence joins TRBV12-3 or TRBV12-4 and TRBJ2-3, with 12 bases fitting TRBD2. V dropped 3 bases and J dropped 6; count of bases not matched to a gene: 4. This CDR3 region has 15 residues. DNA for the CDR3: TGTGCCAGCAGTTTCTCTAGCGGGAGGGAGGATACGCAGTATTTT. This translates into CASSFSSGREDTQYF.

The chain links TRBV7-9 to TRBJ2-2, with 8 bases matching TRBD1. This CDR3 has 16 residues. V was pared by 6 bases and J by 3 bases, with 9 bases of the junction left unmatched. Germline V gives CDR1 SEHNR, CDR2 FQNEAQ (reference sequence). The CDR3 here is CASRTWQGAYTGELFF. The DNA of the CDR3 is TGTGCCAGCAGAACATGGCAGGGGGCTTACACCGGGGAGCTGTTTTTT.

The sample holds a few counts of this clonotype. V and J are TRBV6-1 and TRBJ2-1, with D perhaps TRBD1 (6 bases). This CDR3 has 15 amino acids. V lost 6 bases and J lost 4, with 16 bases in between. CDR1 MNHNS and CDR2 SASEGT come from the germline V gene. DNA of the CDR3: TGTGCCAGCAGCGATATGCAGGGGCGGTACAATGAGCAGTTCTTC. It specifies CASSDMQGRYNEQFF.

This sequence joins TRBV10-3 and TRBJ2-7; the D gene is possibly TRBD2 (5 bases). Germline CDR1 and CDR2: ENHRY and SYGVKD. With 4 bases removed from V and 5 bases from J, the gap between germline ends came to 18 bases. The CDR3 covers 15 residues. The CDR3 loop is CAISVAASTIDEQYF. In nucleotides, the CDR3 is TGTGCCATCAGTGTTGCTGCTAGCACCATCGACGAGCAGTACTTC.

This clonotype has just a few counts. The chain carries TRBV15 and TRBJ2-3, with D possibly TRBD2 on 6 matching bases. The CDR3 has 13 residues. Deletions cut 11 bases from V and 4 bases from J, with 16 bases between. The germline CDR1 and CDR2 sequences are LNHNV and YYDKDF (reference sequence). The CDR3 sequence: CASRASGADTQYF. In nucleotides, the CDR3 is TGTGCCTCCCGAGCATCGGGAGCAGATACGCAGTATTTT.

CDR3 residues: CASSSGTGGYDQPQHF. CDR3 bases: TGTGCCAGCAGCTCTGGGACAGGGGGCTATGATCAGCCCCAGCATTTT. The gene calls are TRBV7-8 and TRBJ1-5; 12 positions match TRBD1. The CDR3 length is 16 residues. The germline V gene encodes CDR1 SGHVS and CDR2 FQNEAQ. The V gene end was trimmed by 4 bases and the J gene end by 5 bases; junction bases not matched to a gene: 6.

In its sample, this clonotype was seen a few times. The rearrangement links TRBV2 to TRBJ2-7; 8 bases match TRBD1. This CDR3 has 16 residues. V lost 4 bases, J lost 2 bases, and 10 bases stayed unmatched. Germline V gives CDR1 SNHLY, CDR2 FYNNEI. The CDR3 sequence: CASSGGTGLHAYEQYF. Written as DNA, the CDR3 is TGTGCCAGCAGTGGGGGGACAGGCCTCCATGCCTACGAGCAGTACTTC.

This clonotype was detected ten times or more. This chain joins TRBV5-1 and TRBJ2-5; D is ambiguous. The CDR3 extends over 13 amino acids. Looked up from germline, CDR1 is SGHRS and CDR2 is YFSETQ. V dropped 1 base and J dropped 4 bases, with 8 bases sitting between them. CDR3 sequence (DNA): TGCGCCAGCAGCTTGATGGCTAGAGAGACCCAGTACTTC. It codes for CASSLMARETQYF.

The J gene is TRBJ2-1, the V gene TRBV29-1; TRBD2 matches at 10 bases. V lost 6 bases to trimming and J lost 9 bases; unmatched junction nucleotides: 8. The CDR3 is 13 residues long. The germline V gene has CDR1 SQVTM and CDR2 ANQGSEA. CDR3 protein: CSVSSGRRSEQFF. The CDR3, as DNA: TGCAGCGTGAGTAGCGGGAGGCGCAGTGAGCAGTTCTTC.

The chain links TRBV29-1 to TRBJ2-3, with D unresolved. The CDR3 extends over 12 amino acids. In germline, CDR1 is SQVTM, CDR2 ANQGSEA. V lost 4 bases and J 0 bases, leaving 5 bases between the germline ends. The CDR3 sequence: CSVALSTDTQYF. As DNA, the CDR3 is TGCAGCGTTGCTCTGAGCACAGATACGCAGTATTTT.

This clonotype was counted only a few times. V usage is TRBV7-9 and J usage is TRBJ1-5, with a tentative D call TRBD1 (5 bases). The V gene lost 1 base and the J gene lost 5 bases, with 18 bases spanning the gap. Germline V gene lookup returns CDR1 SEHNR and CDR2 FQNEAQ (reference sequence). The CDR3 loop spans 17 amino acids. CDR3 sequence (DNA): TGTGCCAGCAGCTTAGGGCAGGGCACCGCCTCGCATCAGCCCCAGCATTTT. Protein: CASSLGQGTASHQPQHF.

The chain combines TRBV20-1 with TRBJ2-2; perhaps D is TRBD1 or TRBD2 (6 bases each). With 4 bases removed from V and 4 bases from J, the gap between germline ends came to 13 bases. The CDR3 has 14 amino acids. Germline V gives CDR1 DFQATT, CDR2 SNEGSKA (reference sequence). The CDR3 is CSATPGAVTGELFF. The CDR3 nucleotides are TGCAGTGCTACCCCGGGGGCAGTCACCGGGGAGCTGTTTTTT.

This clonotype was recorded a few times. The CDR3 protein is CASSFSGLDTQYF. Written as DNA, the CDR3 is TGTGCCAGCAGCTTTTCCGGGCTGGATACGCAGTATTTT. The chain has TRBV7-2 and TRBJ2-3; D gene uncertain. The CDR3 sequence is 13 residues long. Trimming took 3 bases from V and 6 from J, leaving 10 bases between them. The germline V gene encodes CDR1 SGHTA and CDR2 FQGNSA.

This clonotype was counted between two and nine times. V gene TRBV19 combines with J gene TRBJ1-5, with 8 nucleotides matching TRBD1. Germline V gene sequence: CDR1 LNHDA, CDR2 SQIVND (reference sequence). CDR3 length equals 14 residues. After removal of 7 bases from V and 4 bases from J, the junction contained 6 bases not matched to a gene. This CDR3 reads CASIGRGLNQPQHF. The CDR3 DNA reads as TGTGCCAGTATCGGCAGGGGGCTAAATCAGCCCCAGCATTTT.

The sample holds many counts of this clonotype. CDR3 residues: CASSLRGGPDTQYF. The CDR3 DNA is TGTGCCAGCAGCCTCCGGGGAGGGCCAGATACGCAGTATTTT. The chain is built from TRBV28 and TRBJ2-3, with TRBD2 identical over 7 bases. This CDR3 has 14 amino acids. Germline CDR1 MDHEN, CDR2 SYDVKM. Unmatched junction bases numbered 7, after V lost 6 bases and J lost 4 bases. Full variable domain (rest looked up from reference TRBV28 and TRBJ2-3): DVKVTQSSRYLVKRTGEKVFLECVQDMDHENMFWYRQDPGLGLRLIYFSYDVKMKEKGDIPEGYSVSREKKERFSLILESASTNQTSMYLCASSLRGGPDTQYFGPGTRLTVL.

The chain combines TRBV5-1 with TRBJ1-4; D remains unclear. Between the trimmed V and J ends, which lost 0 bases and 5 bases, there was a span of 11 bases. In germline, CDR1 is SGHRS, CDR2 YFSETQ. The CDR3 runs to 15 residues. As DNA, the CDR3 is TGCGCCAGCAGCTTGGAGGGCCTCCGGAATGAAAAACTGTTTTTT. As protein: CASSLEGLRNEKLFF.

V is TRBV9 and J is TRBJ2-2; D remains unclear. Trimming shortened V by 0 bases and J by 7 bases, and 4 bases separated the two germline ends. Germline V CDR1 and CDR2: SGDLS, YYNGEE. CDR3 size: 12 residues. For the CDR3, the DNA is TGTGCCAGCAGCGTAGTATTCGGGGAGCTGTTTTTT. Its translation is CASSVVFGELFF.

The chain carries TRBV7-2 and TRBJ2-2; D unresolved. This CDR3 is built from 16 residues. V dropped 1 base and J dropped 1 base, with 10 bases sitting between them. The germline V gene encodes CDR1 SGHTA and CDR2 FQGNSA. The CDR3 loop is CASSLVIRLNTGELFF. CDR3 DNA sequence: TGTGCCAGCAGCTTAGTAATCCGTTTGAACACCGGGGAGCTGTTTTTT.